Listed here are 17 T cell receptor beta chains from one sample, sequenced in a study of blood T cell repertoires in COVID-19. Only in-frame clones appear in the TCRdb table, and some are missing; sequencing was by immunoSEQ multiplex PCR. The sample has about 190,000 clones; approximately 90% are singletons. Sequencing used peripheral blood. These receptors were collected from a woman aged 35 to 49 who had recovered from COVID-19.

The J gene is TRBJ2-7, the V gene TRBV21-1; the table calls TRBD2, which could not be checked here. TRBV21-1 is termed a pseudogene. CDR3 length equals 16 residues. The CDR3 region is CASSKATRRDPYEQYF. CDR3 bases: TGTGCCAGCAGCAAAGCGACGAGGCGGGACCCCTACGAGCAGTACTTC.

This clone was observed at least ten times. The chain joins TRBV30 to TRBJ1-1; tentatively, D is TRBD1 (5 bases). The germline V gene encodes CDR1 GTSNPN and CDR2 SVGIG (reference sequence). This CDR3 is 13 amino acids long. Trimming removed 3 bases from V and 6 bases from J, with 14 bases in between. The CDR3 DNA reads as TGTGCCTGGAGCATGAGCGGAGGGGCTGAAGCTTTCTTT. Protein sequence: CAWSMSGGAEAFF. Supplemented by reference TRBV30 and TRBJ1-1, the full variable domain reads SQTIHQWPATLVQPVGSPLSLECTVEGTSNPNLYWYRQAAGRGLQLLFYSVGIGQISSEVPQNLSASRPQDRQFILSSKKLLLSDSGFYLCAWSMSGGAEAFFGQGTRLTVV.

The V and J genes are TRBV3-1 (or the pseudogene TRBV3-2) and TRBJ1-1; possible D gene TRBD1, 5 bases. Germline CDR1 is LGHDT and CDR2 is YNNKEL (reference sequence). The V gene lost 1 base and the J gene lost 10 bases, with 13 bases spanning the gap. CDR3 length: 13 amino acids. This CDR3 is CASSQGGRVGAFF. The CDR3 DNA sequence: TGTGCCAGCAGCCAAGGGGGGAGGGTCGGAGCTTTCTTT.

The rearrangement links TRBV11-2 to TRBJ2-7; tentative D call: TRBD1 (5 bases). Germline V gene sequence: CDR1 SGHAT, CDR2 FQNNGV. The CDR3 is 14 amino acids. The V end lost 3 bases, the J end lost 0 bases, and 9 bases lay between the germline ends. DNA for the CDR3: TGTGCCAGCAGCTTCCAGGGTAGCTCCTACGAGCAGTACTTC. It specifies CASSFQGSSYEQYF.

This chain uses TRBV10-3 with TRBJ2-7, with unresolved D. Trimming stripped 11 bases from V and 3 bases from J, with 14 bases between. CDR1 is ENHRY, CDR2 SYGVKD, per germline. This CDR3 has 12 residues. CDR3: CAVAGSLYEQYF. The CDR3 region has the DNA TGTGCCGTAGCCGGGTCGCTCTACGAGCAGTACTTC.

The chain combines TRBV3-1 (or the pseudogene TRBV3-2) with TRBJ2-5; 7 bases are shared with TRBD1. Per the germline V gene, CDR1 is LGHDT and CDR2 is YNNKEL (reference sequence). V lost 5 bases, J lost 5 bases, and 11 bases stayed unmatched. CDR3 size: 15 residues. The DNA of the CDR3 is TGTGCCAGCAGCTCGACGAAGGGGGCGTGGGAGACCCAGTACTTC. It is translated as CASSSTKGAWETQYF.

Here the CDR3 reads CASTTSSGLSYNEQFF. The CDR3 DNA sequence: TGTGCCAGCACCACTAGCTCGGGCCTCTCCTACAATGAGCAGTTCTTC. The chain employs TRBV28 and TRBJ2-1; TRBD2 might be the D (6 bases). This CDR3 spans 16 amino acids. V gave up 7 bases and J gave up 0 bases, with 16 bases separating them. CDR1 and CDR2 (germline): MDHEN, SYDVKM.

The rearrangement joins TRBV28 to TRBJ1-5, with 7 bases matching TRBD1. The CDR3 extends over 14 amino acids. With V trimmed by 6 bases and J by 3 bases, 5 bases remained unmatched. Germline CDR1 MDHEN, CDR2 SYDVKM. CDR3 in DNA: TGTGCCAGCAGCACGACAGGGAACAATCAGCCCCAGCATTTT. It encodes CASSTTGNNQPQHF.

The V gene is TRBV29-1, the J gene TRBJ2-7, with 11 positions matching TRBD1. Unmatched junction bases numbered 17, after V lost 6 bases and J lost 4 bases. Germline V gives CDR1 SQVTM, CDR2 ANQGSEA. The CDR3 is 17 residues long. The DNA for the CDR3 is TGCAGCGTCGCCACTGTTGCCGGGACAGGGGGGTTATACGAGCAGTACTTC. Translating gives CSVATVAGTGGLYEQYF.

The J gene is TRBJ2-5, the V gene TRBV7-9, with TRBD1 identical over 10 bases. The CDR3 has 15 amino acids. Germline trimming cut 4 bases from V and 5 bases from J; bases unmatched to any gene: 7. Per the germline V gene, CDR1 is SEHNR and CDR2 is FQNEAQ (reference sequence). The DNA for the CDR3 is TGTGCCAGCAGCTCGGACAGGGGGAACGTGGAGACCCAGTACTTC. Its protein product is CASSSDRGNVETQYF.

V and J are TRBV11-1 and TRBJ2-7, with TRBD2 matching 11 bases. The V and J ends lost 4 bases and 4 bases, in that order; junction bases with no gene match: 6. The CDR3 runs 15 residues. Germline CDR1 and CDR2: SGHAT and FQDESV (reference sequence). CDR3 in DNA: TGTGCCAGCAGCTCCCCCTCTAGCGGGAGGTACGAGCAGTACTTC. It translates to CASSSPSSGRYEQYF.

The chain has TRBV6-6 and TRBJ2-2; 10 bases line up with TRBD1. Germline assignment: CDR1 MNHNY and CDR2 SVGAGI (reference sequence). Trimming at V came to 6 bases and at J to 6 bases, leaving 4 bases not matched to a gene. CDR3 length: 14 amino acids. CDR3 protein: CASSRQGASGELFF. CDR3 in DNA: TGTGCCAGCAGCAGACAGGGGGCGTCCGGGGAGCTGTTTTTT.

This rearrangement joins TRBV9 to TRBJ1-1, with a tentative D call TRBD1 (5 bases). V was shortened by 0 bases and J by 1 base, with 10 bases between the two germline ends. In germline, CDR1 is SGDLS, CDR2 YYNGEE. The CDR3 is 15 amino acids. The CDR3 protein is CASSVAGGTNTEAFF. In DNA form, the CDR3 reads TGTGCCAGCAGCGTAGCCGGAGGGACGAACACTGAAGCTTTCTTT.

This sequence joins TRBV6-2 or TRBV6-3 and TRBJ1-5; 7 positions agree with TRBD1. In germline, CDR1 is MNHEY, CDR2 SVGEGT. The CDR3 is 13 amino acids. After removal of 5 bases from V and 9 bases from J, the junction contained 7 bases not matched to a gene. CDR3: CASSPGGTSPQHF. DNA of the CDR3: TGTGCCAGCAGTCCAGGGGGGACCTCGCCCCAGCATTTT.

This chain links TRBV11-1 with TRBJ1-6; D perhaps matches TRBD1 (6 bases). Germline CDR1 reads SGHAT; CDR2 reads FQDESV (reference sequence). The CDR3 runs to 15 residues. Trimming left V 4 bases short and J 6 bases short, with 13 bases between. The CDR3 DNA is TGTGCCAGCAGCTACACCCGGACAGCTAATTCACCCCTCCACTTT. It is translated as CASSYTRTANSPLHF.

The chain is built from TRBV3-1 (or the pseudogene TRBV3-2) and TRBJ2-7, with D possibly being TRBD2 (5 bases). V gave up 0 bases and J gave up 2 bases, with 14 bases separating them. The length of the CDR3 is 16 residues. The V gene's germline CDR1 is LGHDT and CDR2 YNNKEL (reference sequence). CDR3 in amino acids: CASSQDWGVGAYEQYF. The CDR3 nucleotides are TGTGCCAGCAGCCAAGATTGGGGAGTAGGTGCCTACGAGCAGTACTTC.

The rearrangement uses TRBV30 and TRBJ2-1, with D uncertain. Germline-derived CDR1 and CDR2 are GTSNPN and SVGIG (reference sequence). This CDR3 comprises 11 residues. This chain's CDR3 is CGSSSYNEQFF. CDR3 in DNA: TGTGGATCCAGCTCCTACAATGAGCAGTTCTTC. Full variable domain (remainder filled in from reference TRBV30 and TRBJ2-1): SQTIHQWPATLVQPVGSPLSLECTVEGTSNPNLYWYRQAAGRGLQLLFYSVGIGQISSEVPQNLSASRPQDRQFILSSKKLLLSDSGFYLCGSSSYNEQFFGPGTRLTVL.